This T cell receptor beta chain was identified in a study of blood T cell repertoires in COVID-19. The overall study: Both acute and convalescent COVID-19 samples were obtained from the United States, Italy and Spain. PBMCs, B-cell-depleted T cells, or T cells were the source of the cDNA or gDNA that made up the material.

In the original analysis: Using reference gene primer amplification, nucleated cell counts were estimated. Clones were sequenced by immunoSEQ multiplex PCR, and TCRdb holds only the in-frame ones, with some missing. The D gene and trimming were derived from the DNA, and the V and J assignments and clone size from that table. Here the sample spans approximately 220,000 clones, roughly 80% being singletons. From germline, CDR1 is SGHRS and CDR2 YFSETQ. The CDR3 totals 14 residues. Trimming pared 0 bases from V and 0 bases from J, leaving 4 bases between. This sequence was found in a woman over 75 with acute or convalescent COVID-19. The V and J genes are TRBV5-1 and TRBJ2-1; no definite D call. Material: peripheral blood. This CDR3 reads CASSLEPSYNEQFF. In DNA form, the CDR3 reads TGCGCCAGCAGCTTGGAGCCCTCCTACAATGAGCAGTTCTTC.